A single sample is the source of the 19 T cell receptor beta chains below, sequenced in a study of shared clonotypes between healthy human individuals. Generated by immunoSEQ multiplex PCR, the TCRdb table keeps only in-frame clones and is missing some. The table has about 340,000 clones, more than 60% seen once. Sequenced sample: memory CD4+ T cells sorted from blood. Subset here: CD45RA-negative fraction. These TCRs come from a man between 25 and 39 years old in good health.

This chain links TRBV5-1 with TRBJ2-3; no clear D. CDR3 size: 14 residues. CDR1 is SGHRS, CDR2 YFSETQ, per germline. The V end was cut by 5 bases, the J end by 1 base, with 11 bases between. In DNA, the CDR3 is TGCGCCAGCAGTGTATCTGACGGCACAGATACGCAGTATTTT. Translated, it gives CASSVSDGTDTQYF.

The CDR3: CASSLQGGNEKLFF. The CDR3 nucleotides read TGTGCCAGCAGCTTACAGGGGGGCAATGAAAAACTGTTTTTT. The rearrangement joins TRBV7-9 to TRBJ1-4; 7 bases are a match to TRBD1. V lost 2 bases and J lost 5; bases outside the gene matches: 2. The germline V gene has CDR1 SEHNR and CDR2 FQNEAQ (reference sequence). The CDR3 covers 14 residues.

The rearrangement joins TRBV11-2 to TRBJ1-4; no clear D gene. The CDR3 totals 17 residues. Germline CDR1 reads SGHAT; CDR2 reads FQNNGV. Trimming cost V 5 bases and J 0 bases, with 16 bases left between them. CDR3 residues: CASSPYGNFATNEKLFF. CDR3 nucleotide sequence: TGTGCCAGCAGCCCTTATGGGAACTTCGCAACTAATGAAAAACTGTTTTTT.

As for this clone: At one end the junction does not follow the germline gene, possibly because of a read error. The chain carries TRBV2 and TRBJ1-4; unclear D gene. CDR1 is SNHLY, CDR2 FYNNEI, per germline. CDR3 length equals 14 residues. CDR3 coding DNA: TGTGCCAGCAGGGGTAGGGCAACGAATGAAAAACTGTTTTTT. Protein: CASRGRATNEKLFF.

J is TRBJ2-7 and V is TRBV6-5, with TRBD1 identical over 7 bases. The germline V gene has CDR1 MNHEY and CDR2 SVGAGI. The CDR3 has 12 residues. Trimming took 5 bases from V and 7 from J; bases not matched to a gene: 5. CDR3 sequence reads: CASSKTGSEQYF. CDR3 DNA sequence: TGTGCCAGCAGTAAGACAGGGAGTGAGCAGTACTTC.

This clone was counted between two and nine times. This chain connects TRBV5-1 to TRBJ2-7, with D hard to call. CDR1 is SGHRS, CDR2 YFSETQ, per germline. Trimming cost V 0 bases and J 2 bases, with 9 bases left between them. The CDR3 totals 14 residues. The CDR3 sequence: CASSLVGTPYEQYF. CDR3 sequence (DNA): TGCGCCAGCAGCTTGGTGGGTACACCCTACGAGCAGTACTTC.

The chain recombines TRBV19 with TRBJ2-7; 10 nucleotides line up with TRBD1. V gave up 4 bases and J gave up 2 bases; unmatched junction bases: 5. Germline values: CDR1 LNHDA, CDR2 SQIVND (reference sequence). CDR3 length: 15 amino acids. CDR3 bases: TGTGCCAGTAGTAGGACGACAGGGGGCGCCTACGAGCAGTACTTC. It yields the protein CASSRTTGGAYEQYF.

The chain joins TRBV5-1 to TRBJ2-1; maybe TRBD1 (6 bases). This CDR3 contains 15 residues. V gave up 4 bases and J gave up 1 base, with 12 bases separating them. The germline V gene has CDR1 SGHRS and CDR2 YFSETQ. CDR3 residues: CASSVWTVSYNEQFF. DNA of the CDR3: TGCGCCAGCAGCGTTTGGACAGTTTCCTACAATGAGCAGTTCTTC.

The chain carries TRBV2 and TRBJ2-1; D gene ambiguous. Trimming took 6 bases from V and 4 from J, leaving 16 bases between them. The CDR3 length is 15 residues. Germline V gene data show CDR1 as SNHLY and CDR2 as FYNNEI. The CDR3 here is CASSANTGLYNEQFF. CDR3 in DNA: TGTGCCAGCAGCGCTAACACGGGCCTATACAATGAGCAGTTCTTC.

The chain combines TRBV10-3 with TRBJ2-7; D might be TRBD1 (5 bases). V was shortened by 0 bases and J by 5 bases, with 17 bases between the two germline ends. The CDR3 covers 16 residues. From germline, CDR1 is ENHRY and CDR2 SYGVKD. CDR3 DNA sequence: TGTGCCATCAGTGAGTCGAAATTCTATCCGGACAACGAGCAGTACTTC. It yields the protein CAISESKFYPDNEQYF.

This sequence joins TRBV15 and TRBJ2-2; 7 bases line up with TRBD1. Germline values: CDR1 LNHNV, CDR2 YYDKDF (reference sequence). The CDR3 contains 15 residues. Trimming removed 3 bases from V and 4 bases from J; junction bases left unmatched: 5. CDR3 nucleotide sequence: TGTGCCACCAGCAGCCACAGGGGATTCACCGGGGAGCTGTTTTTT. Residues: CATSSHRGFTGELFF.

The CDR3 sequence is CASSQPSYEQYF. The CDR3 bases are TGTGCCAGCAGCCAACCTTCCTACGAGCAGTACTTC. This sequence joins TRBV7-2 and TRBJ2-7; no clear D. The CDR3 sequence is 12 residues long. Germline V gene lookup returns CDR1 SGHTA and CDR2 FQGNSA. Trimming removed 5 bases from V and 1 base from J, with 6 bases in between.

The chain uses TRBV7-6 and TRBJ2-3; 10 nucleotides line up with TRBD2. V lost 0 bases and J lost 5; bases outside the gene matches: 8. The CDR3 runs 17 residues. Germline values: CDR1 SGHVS, CDR2 FNYEAQ. The CDR3 sequence is CASSLAASGSMLDTQYF. CDR3 in DNA: TGTGCCAGCAGCTTAGCGGCTAGCGGGAGTATGCTAGATACGCAGTATTTT.

The rearrangement links TRBV25-1 to TRBJ1-5; no clear D gene. The CDR3 has 15 amino acids. From germline, CDR1 is MGHDK and CDR2 SYGVNS. Deletions cut 1 base from V and 4 bases from J, with 11 bases between. CDR3 in amino acids: CASSESVGENQPQHF. CDR3 coding DNA: TGTGCCAGCAGTGAATCGGTCGGAGAAAATCAGCCCCAGCATTTT.

In this sample, this clone turned up a few times. The chain is built from TRBV5-8 and TRBJ1-1; D is possibly TRBD1 (5 bases). This CDR3 comprises 15 residues. Per the germline V gene, CDR1 is SGHTS and CDR2 is YDEGEE. V was cut by 4 bases and J by 6 bases, with 19 bases left in between. CDR3 loop: CASSGKGGGRAEAFF. The CDR3 DNA follows: TGTGCCAGCAGCGGCAAAGGCGGGGGGAGAGCTGAAGCTTTCTTT.

V is TRBV7-8 and J is TRBJ2-7, with no clear D. Trimming took 1 base from V and 3 from J, leaving 10 bases between them. CDR1 and CDR2 from the germline V gene are SGHVS and FQNEAQ. This CDR3 has 14 amino acids. CDR3 sequence reads: CASSLEVRIYEQYF. In nucleotides, the CDR3 is TGTGCCAGCAGCTTAGAGGTCAGGATCTACGAGCAGTACTTC.

The chain employs TRBV30 and TRBJ1-1; perhaps TRBD1 as D (5 bases). Germline CDR1 and CDR2: GTSNPN and SVGIG (reference sequence). The CDR3 is 15 amino acids. V was pared by 0 bases and J by 8 bases, with 19 bases between. CDR3 loop: CAWSVDRTSLVEAFF. The DNA of the CDR3 is TGTGCCTGGAGTGTAGACCGGACAAGCCTCGTAGAAGCTTTCTTT. Looking up the rest from reference TRBV30 and TRBJ1-1 gives the full variable domain: SQTIHQWPATLVQPVGSPLSLECTVEGTSNPNLYWYRQAAGRGLQLLFYSVGIGQISSEVPQNLSASRPQDRQFILSSKKLLLSDSGFYLCAWSVDRTSLVEAFFGQGTRLTVV.

The chain combines TRBV11-3 with TRBJ2-2, with no clear D. V lost 5 bases and J 5 bases, leaving 9 bases between the germline ends. Germline CDR1 reads SGHNT; CDR2 reads YENEEA. There are 13 residues in the CDR3. The CDR3 region is CASSRGGTGELFF. The CDR3 bases are TGTGCCAGCAGCAGAGGTGGAACCGGGGAGCTGTTTTTT.

V and J are TRBV11-1 and TRBJ2-7; weak D call: TRBD1 (6 bases). Trimming cost V 5 bases and J 3 bases, with 14 bases left between them. Germline assignment: CDR1 SGHAT and CDR2 FQDESV (reference sequence). This CDR3 spans 14 amino acids. CDR3 in amino acids: CASSHNRVLYEQYF. The CDR3 nucleotides read TGTGCCAGCAGCCATAACAGGGTACTCTACGAGCAGTACTTC.